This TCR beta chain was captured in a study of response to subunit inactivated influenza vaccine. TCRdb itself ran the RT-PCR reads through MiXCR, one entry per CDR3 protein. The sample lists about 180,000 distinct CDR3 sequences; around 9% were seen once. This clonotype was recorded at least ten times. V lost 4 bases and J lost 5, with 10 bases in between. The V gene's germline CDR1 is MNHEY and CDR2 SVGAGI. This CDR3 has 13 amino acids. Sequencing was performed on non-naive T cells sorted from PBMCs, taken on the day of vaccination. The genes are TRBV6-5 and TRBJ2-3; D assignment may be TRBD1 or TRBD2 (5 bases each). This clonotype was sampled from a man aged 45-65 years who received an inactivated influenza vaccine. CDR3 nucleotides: TGTGCCAGCAGTTTGGGGGATGAAGATACGCAGTATTTT. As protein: CASSLGDEDTQYF.